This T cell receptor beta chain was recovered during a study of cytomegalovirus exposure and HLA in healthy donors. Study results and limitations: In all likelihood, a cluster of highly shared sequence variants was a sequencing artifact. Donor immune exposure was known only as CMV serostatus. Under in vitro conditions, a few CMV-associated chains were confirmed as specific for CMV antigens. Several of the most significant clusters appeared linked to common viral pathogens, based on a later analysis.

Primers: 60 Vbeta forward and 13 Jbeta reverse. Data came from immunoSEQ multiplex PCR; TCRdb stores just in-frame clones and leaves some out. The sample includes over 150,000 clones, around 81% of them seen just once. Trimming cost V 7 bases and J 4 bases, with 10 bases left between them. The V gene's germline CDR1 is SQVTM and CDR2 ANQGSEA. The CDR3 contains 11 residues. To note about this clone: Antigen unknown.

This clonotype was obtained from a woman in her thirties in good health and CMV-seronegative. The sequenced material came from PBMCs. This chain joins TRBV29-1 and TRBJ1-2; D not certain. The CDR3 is CSALSGYGYTF. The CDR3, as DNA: TGCAGCGCCTTATCGGGCTATGGCTACACCTTC.